This record covers a single T cell receptor beta chain. Assay: immunoSEQ multiplex PCR; the TCRdb copy retains only in-frame clones and omits some. The repertoire has about 73,000 clones, 94% of them found once; the top ten carry more than 1%. The data belong to a study of cytomegalovirus exposure and HLA in healthy donors. The CDR3 is made up of 16 amino acids. Trimming cost V 3 bases and J 3 bases; bases outside gene matches: 11. Germline V gives CDR1 SGHNT, CDR2 YYREEE (reference sequence). The sequence was collected from a woman under 30 in good health and CMV-seronegative. V usage is TRBV5-4 and J usage is TRBJ1-1; 7 nucleotides align to TRBD1. The sample was PBMCs. CDR3 in DNA: TGTGCCAGCAGCTCCCGGCGACAGGGTGCCGACACTGAAGCTTTCTTT. It encodes CASSSRRQGADTEAFF.